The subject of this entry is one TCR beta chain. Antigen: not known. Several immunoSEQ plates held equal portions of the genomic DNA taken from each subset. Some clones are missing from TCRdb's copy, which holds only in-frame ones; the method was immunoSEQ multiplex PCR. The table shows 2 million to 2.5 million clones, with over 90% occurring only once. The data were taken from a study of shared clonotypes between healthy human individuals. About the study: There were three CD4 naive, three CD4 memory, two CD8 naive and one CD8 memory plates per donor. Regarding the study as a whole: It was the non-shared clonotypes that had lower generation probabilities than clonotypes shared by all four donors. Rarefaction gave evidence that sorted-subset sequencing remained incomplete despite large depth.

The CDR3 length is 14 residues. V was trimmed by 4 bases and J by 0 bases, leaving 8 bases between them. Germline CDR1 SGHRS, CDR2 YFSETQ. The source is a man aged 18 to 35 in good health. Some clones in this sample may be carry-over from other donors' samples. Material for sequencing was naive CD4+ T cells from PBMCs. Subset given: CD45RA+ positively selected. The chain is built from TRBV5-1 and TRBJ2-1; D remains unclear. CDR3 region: CASSIDPSYNEQFF. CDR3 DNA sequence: TGCGCCAGCAGCATTGACCCCTCCTACAATGAGCAGTTCTTC. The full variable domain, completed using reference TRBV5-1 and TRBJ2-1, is KAGVTQTPRYLIKTRGQQVTLSCSPISGHRSVSWYQQTPGQGLQFLFEYFSETQRNKGNFPGRFSGRQFSNSRSEMNVSTLELGDSALYLCASSIDPSYNEQFFGPGTRLTVL.